The T cell receptor (beta chain) described here comes from a study of human thymus T cells. General study results and limits: Unrelated individuals were reported by related research to share highly overlapping thymic repertoires.

Resected material from corrective heart surgery provided the thymus tissue analysed. Healthy Finnish infants having corrective surgery for congenital heart defects served as donors. CDR1 and CDR2 from the germline V gene are MGHDK and SYGVNS. CDR3 length equals 12 residues. Trimming removed 6 bases from V and 6 bases from J; junction bases left unmatched: 4. This clone is a singleton in its sample. Its antigen is currently unknown. Generated by immunoSEQ multiplex PCR, the TCRdb table keeps only in-frame clones and is missing some. Here the sample spans some 130,000 clones, around 94% being singletons.

The sequencing sample was made of thymus tissue. The rearrangement uses TRBV25-1 and TRBJ2-5, with TRBD2 identical over 7 bases. The receptor comes from a boy in the first two years of life with a congenital heart defect but otherwise immunologically healthy. The CDR3 DNA reads TGTGCCAGCAGAAAACTAGCGAAGACCCAGTACTTC. Translated, it gives CASRKLAKTQYF.